This TCR beta chain was recovered during a study of T cells in Graves' hyperthyroidism and ophthalmopathy (dated by TCRdb to about 2019). Regarding the research as a whole: Peripheral blood was sampled at the time of initial diagnosis, prior to any treatment. A discovery cohort of about a hundred patients, 43 with Graves' ophthalmopathy and approximately 55 with stable Graves' hyperthyroidism, was used to find distinguishing TCR V-J signatures. Prospective prediction of ophthalmopathy was tested in an independent validation cohort consisting of 18 hyperthyroidism patients and approximately 16 patients who later progressed to ophthalmopathy. The 100 discovery patients were divided at random into training and test sets in a 7:3 ratio. In about 6 Graves' hyperthyroidism patients, the study also compared T-cell repertoires from thyroid tissue with T-cell repertoires from blood. After sampling, hyperthyroidism patients received methimazole starting at 30 mg daily, and ophthalmopathy patients received high-dose intravenous methylprednisolone. The paper describes TCR Vbeta CDR3 sequencing of 120 to 150 peripheral blood samples, made up of about 41 ophthalmopathy patients, around 78 hyperthyroidism patients and some 17 progressor patients.

Amplification of TCR beta CDR3 regions was carried out from RNA transcripts. The TCR CDR3 was subjected to a first round of RT-PCR using the HTBI primer set and the Qiagen OneStep RT-PCR kit. The libraries were constructed in a second round of multiplex PCR and then size-selected and purified. Paired-end sequencing of the libraries was performed with 100 bp reads on an Illumina HiSeq2000. On the study's bioinformatics: Raw data were processed with SOAPnuke, discarding reads with adapters, uncalled bases, mean Phred below 15, or no exact constant-primer or identifier match. High-quality paired reads were merged using COPE v1.2.5, and each unique nucleotide sequence was defined as a clonotype. MiTCR v1.1 was used to align clonotypes to the IMGT TRBV, TRBD and TRBJ reference segments. Analysis was restricted to V-J combinations with a frequency above 0.0001, which covered roughly 99% of repertoires. The TCS score was defined as the ratio of F50 (clonal expansion) to E x V (chaos), calculated using BLOSUM62-based TCRdist between CDR3 peptides within each V-J. Welch's t-statistics and random forest reduced 514 V-J features to some 14, which were used in a naive Bayes classifier (R e1071). The public reads were reprocessed in TCRdb via fastp at Q25 and MiXCR, keeping in-frame beta chains. For every CDR3 protein sequence, its rows merge into one entry that carries the most common genes and DNA. In this record, the V and J calls reflect TCRdb's handling and not the investigators' own analysis. Counted in this sample were about 640,000 distinct CDR3 sequences; approximately 15% of them appeared once. The top ten clones comprise about 12% of the sample.

The research as a whole found: Blood samples also contained most of the expanded thyroid clonotypes (frequency above 0.001), which suggests that blood repertoires may reflect thyroid immune responses. In validation, the model predicted progression to ophthalmopathy a median of roughly 6.2 months before onset, with roughly 68% sensitivity and almost 75% specificity. Sample size was not statistically predetermined, and investigators were not blinded to group allocation. A model built on a 13 V-J signature distinguished ophthalmopathy from stable hyperthyroidism, reaching over 85% sensitivity and around 81% specificity in cross-validation and 80%/75% in testing.

Trimming removed 4 bases from V and 4 bases from J, leaving 19 bases between the germline ends. The germline V gene specifies SGHAT as CDR1 and FQNNGV as CDR2. The CDR3 goes from the cysteine to the phenylalanine over 16 residues. The CDR3 DNA has 48 bases and is translated from base 1. This clonotype was seen many times. What antigen it recognizes has not been identified. No qualities accompany the bases; no much larger clone lies one base away. In the ophthalmopathy patients, disease was moderately to severely active, with a Clinical Activity Score of 3 or more, a NOSPECS grade of 4 or more, and a duration of less than 3 months. The study excluded patients with uncontrolled infections, other autoimmune diseases, pregnancy or lactation. Diagnoses were established on the basis of clinical symptoms, serum thyroxine and TRAb, thyroid ultrasound, and orbital computed tomography. PBMCs were separated from 8 to 10 ml of fresh peripheral blood using Ficoll-Paque density gradient centrifugation. Total RNA was extracted using Trizol reagent, and RNA quality was assessed on an Agilent 2100 Bioanalyzer.

The receptor's source is a woman between 50 and 59 years old with Graves' ophthalmopathy. The sequence is built from TRBV11-2 and TRBJ1-1; the D gene cannot be resolved reliably. What was sequenced was blood. The DNA is as follows: TGTGCCAGCAGCTACCCCGGGATAGGGTCGGGCACTGAAGCTTTCTTT. It encodes CASSYPGIGSGTEAFF.